This is a list of T cell receptor beta chains from one sample in a study of cytomegalovirus exposure and HLA in healthy donors. This table comes from immunoSEQ multiplex PCR, and its TCRdb copy is limited to in-frame clones, with some not included. The sample records some 140,000 clones, around 84% being singletons. Sequencing was performed on PBMCs. Every receptor here comes from a human donor in good health. CDR3s include the opening cysteine and the closing phenylalanine or tryptophan. The listing skips clone size in some rows; elsewhere it reads once, few, many or a size class.

abundance: -; v_gene: TRBV7-9; j_gene: TRBJ2-7; CDR3aa: CASSSIQVPVQYF
abundance: -; v_gene: TRBV30; j_gene: TRBJ1-5; CDR3aa: CAYLGRGSNQPQHF
abundance: once; v_gene: TRBV6-5; j_gene: TRBJ1-2; CDR3aa: CASSTPREANYGYTF
abundance: few; v_gene: TRBV2; j_gene: TRBJ2-1; CDR3aa: CATYHPGLASNEQFF
abundance: -; v_gene: TRBV18; j_gene: TRBJ1-1; CDR3aa: CASSPMTGNTEAFF
abundance: -; v_gene: TRBV14; j_gene: TRBJ2-3; CDR3aa: CASSQDFASGFTDTQYF
abundance: -; v_gene: TRBV19; j_gene: TRBJ1-5; CDR3aa: CASSRARNQPQHF
abundance: -; v_gene: TRBV27; j_gene: TRBJ2-2; CDR3aa: CASSYYRNTGELFF
abundance: -; v_gene: TRBV28; j_gene: TRBJ2-7; CDR3aa: CATGQISYEQYF
abundance: -; v_gene: TRBV29-1; j_gene: TRBJ1-2; CDR3aa: CSDRTGRLNGYTF
abundance: -; v_gene: TRBV11-2; j_gene: TRBJ2-1; CDR3aa: CASSPSLWPGQGAYNEQFF
abundance: -; v_gene: TRBV30; j_gene: TRBJ2-5; CDR3aa: CAWSVTGGYTQYF
abundance: -; v_gene: TRBV18; j_gene: TRBJ1-2; CDR3aa: CASSPRGSGYTF
abundance: -; v_gene: TRBV28; j_gene: TRBJ1-5; CDR3aa: CASSLLTGGHQPQHF
abundance: -; v_gene: TRBV2; j_gene: TRBJ1-5; CDR3aa: CASSDPGWDSSSPQHF
abundance: -; v_gene: TRBV28; j_gene: TRBJ2-7; CDR3aa: CASSTDFSYEQYF
abundance: -; v_gene: TRBV4-3; j_gene: TRBJ1-1; CDR3aa: CASSQVPGSTEAFF
abundance: -; v_gene: TRBV19; j_gene: TRBJ2-1; CDR3aa: CASSVRVDPYNEQFF
abundance: once; v_gene: TRBV4-1; j_gene: TRBJ2-7; CDR3aa: CASSRSIASYEQYF
abundance: few; v_gene: TRBV28; j_gene: TRBJ2-2; CDR3aa: CASSLWGLAGGPGELFF
abundance: -; v_gene: TRBV5-1; j_gene: TRBJ1-1; CDR3aa: CASGSGQSNTEAFF
abundance: -; v_gene: TRBV4-1; j_gene: TRBJ1-5; CDR3aa: CASSQGLGQGGNQPQHF
abundance: -; v_gene: TRBV29-1; j_gene: TRBJ1-2; CDR3aa: CSVRQVLNYGYTF
abundance: few; v_gene: TRBV27; j_gene: TRBJ2-1; CDR3aa: CASSLAESYNEQFF
abundance: -; v_gene: TRBV2; j_gene: TRBJ2-4; CDR3aa: CASSEEGRGAKNIQYF
abundance: -; v_gene: TRBV10-3; j_gene: TRBJ1-1; CDR3aa: CAISESAKNTEAFF
abundance: -; v_gene: TRBV5-1; j_gene: TRBJ1-2; CDR3aa: CASSLSDRVDGYTF
abundance: once; v_gene: TRBV9; j_gene: TRBJ2-2; CDR3aa: CASSASSGTSGTGELFF
abundance: -; v_gene: TRBV2; j_gene: TRBJ1-5; CDR3aa: CASNSGENQPQHF
abundance: -; v_gene: TRBV19; j_gene: TRBJ2-7; CDR3aa: CASSTFTRWPYEQYF
abundance: -; v_gene: TRBV29-1; j_gene: TRBJ2-7; CDR3aa: CSAVPAHSYEQYF
abundance: once; v_gene: TRBV15; j_gene: TRBJ1-4; CDR3aa: CATSSEGPGDRSREKLFF
abundance: -; v_gene: TRBV5-1; j_gene: TRBJ2-2; CDR3aa: CASKGFLGRIDTGELFF
abundance: few; v_gene: TRBV6-1; j_gene: TRBJ1-2; CDR3aa: CASSETSLAF
abundance: -; v_gene: TRBV30; j_gene: TRBJ2-5; CDR3aa: CAWMRGPKTQYF
abundance: -; v_gene: TRBV6-6; j_gene: TRBJ1-2; CDR3aa: CASRLGTGANYGYTF
abundance: -; v_gene: TRBV28; j_gene: TRBJ2-1; CDR3aa: CASSFPLPGGAPRNEQFF
abundance: -; v_gene: TRBV2; j_gene: TRBJ1-2; CDR3aa: CASSFPTLLTSGGVTANYGYTF
abundance: -; v_gene: TRBV7-7; j_gene: TRBJ1-2; CDR3aa: CASSHLTPQCYTF
abundance: once; v_gene: TRBV28; j_gene: TRBJ2-7; CDR3aa: CASKGVSEGEQYF
abundance: -; v_gene: TRBV28; j_gene: TRBJ1-5; CDR3aa: CASSSPGGEHNQPQHF
abundance: -; v_gene: TRBV25-1; j_gene: TRBJ2-1; CDR3aa: CASRTGYNEQFF
abundance: -; v_gene: TRBV7-3; j_gene: TRBJ2-1; CDR3aa: CASSNDLGHEQFF
abundance: -; v_gene: TRBV6-6; j_gene: TRBJ1-4; CDR3aa: CANLGAWWGEKLFF